The clone carrying this TCR beta chain occurred many times. The record originates from a study of T cells after yellow fever vaccination. About the study: Low-cell-number fractions were prepared with SMART-Seq v4 Ultra Low Input. Study-wide results and limits: Weaker in magnitude, the secondary response showed a faster peak on day 5 versus 15.

This CDR3 comprises 14 residues. Germline V gene sequence: CDR1 SGHTA, CDR2 FQGNSA. V was clipped by 2 bases and J by 4 bases, with 8 bases between them. Universal primer sites and UMIs were introduced during 5'RACE template-switching synthesis of TCR cDNA. One entry per CDR3 protein results from TCRdb running MiXCR on the 5' RACE reads. The sample yields about 22,000 distinct CDR3 sequences, roughly 5.5% seen once. Here the sequenced sample was PBMCs, either bulk or a sorted T-cell subset (CD4+, CD8+, memory, or dextramer-sorted; not recorded which), taken about 49 days after the first yellow fever vaccination. The chain has TRBV7-2 and TRBJ1-4; D is perhaps TRBD1 (5 bases). This receptor was taken from a man aged 18 to 29 who received the YFV17D yellow fever vaccine. CDR3 region: CASSLRQINEKLFF. CDR3 sequence (DNA): TGTGCCAGCAGCTTACGACAGATTAATGAAAAACTGTTTTTT.